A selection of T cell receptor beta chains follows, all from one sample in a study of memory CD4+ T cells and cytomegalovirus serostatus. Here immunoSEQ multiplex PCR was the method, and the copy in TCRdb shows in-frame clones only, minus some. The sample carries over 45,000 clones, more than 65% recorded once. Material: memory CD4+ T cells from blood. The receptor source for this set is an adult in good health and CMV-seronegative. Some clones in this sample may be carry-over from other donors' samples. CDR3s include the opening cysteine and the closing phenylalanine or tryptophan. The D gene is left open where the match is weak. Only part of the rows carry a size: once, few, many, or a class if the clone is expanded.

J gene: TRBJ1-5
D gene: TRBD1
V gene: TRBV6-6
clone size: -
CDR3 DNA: TGTGCCAGCAGTCCCAGGGGGGGAGAGGGCCCCCAGCATTTT
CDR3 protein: CASSPRGGEGPQHF

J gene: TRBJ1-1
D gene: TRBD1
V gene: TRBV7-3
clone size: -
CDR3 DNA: TGTGCCAGCAGTTATGGGACAGGGCGAACTTTCTTT
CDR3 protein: CASSYGTGRTFF

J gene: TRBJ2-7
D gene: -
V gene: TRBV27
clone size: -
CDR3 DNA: TGTGCCAGCGAAGAGCCCGGAGAAGGTAGTAAGTACTTC
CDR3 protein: CASEEPGEGSKYF

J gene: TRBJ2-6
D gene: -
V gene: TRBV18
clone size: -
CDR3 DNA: TGTGCCAGCTCACCATATTTGACAGGTCCCATTAGCTCTGGGGCCAACGTCCTGACTTTC
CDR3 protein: CASSPYLTGPISSGANVLTF

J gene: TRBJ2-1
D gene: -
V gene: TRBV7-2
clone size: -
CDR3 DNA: TGTGCCAGCAAACCTCAACCCGGATACAATGAGCAGTTCTTC
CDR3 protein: CASKPQPGYNEQFF

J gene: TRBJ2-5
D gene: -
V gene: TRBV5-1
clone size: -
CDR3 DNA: TGCGCCAGCAGCCCATCGTCGGAGACCCAGTACTTC
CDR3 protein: CASSPSSETQYF

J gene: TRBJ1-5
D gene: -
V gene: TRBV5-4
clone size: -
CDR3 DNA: TGTGCCTACAGGCGAGGGCTAAGCAATCAGCCCCAGCATTTT
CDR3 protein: CAYRRGLSNQPQHF

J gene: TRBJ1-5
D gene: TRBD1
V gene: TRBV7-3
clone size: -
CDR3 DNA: TGTGCCAGCACCCCGACAGGGGAACAGCCCCAGCATTTT
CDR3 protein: CASTPTGEQPQHF

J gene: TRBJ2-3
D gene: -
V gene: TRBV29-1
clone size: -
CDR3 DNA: TGCAGCGTTGATCCCCGTGCTAGCACAGATACGCAGTATTTT
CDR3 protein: CSVDPRASTDTQYF

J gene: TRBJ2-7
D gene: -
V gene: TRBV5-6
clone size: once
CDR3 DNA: TGTGCCAGCAGCGGAGGTGCCTACGAGCAGTACTTC
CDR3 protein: CASSGGAYEQYF

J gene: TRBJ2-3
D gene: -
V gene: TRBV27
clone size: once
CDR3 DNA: TGTGCCAGCAGTGGATGGGACCACACAGATACGCAGTATTTT
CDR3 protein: CASSGWDHTDTQYF

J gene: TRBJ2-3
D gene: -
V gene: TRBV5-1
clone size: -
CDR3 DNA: TGCGCCAGCAGCTTTGCCCGGGGAAAAGGCACAGATACGCAGTATTTT
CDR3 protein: CASSFARGKGTDTQYF

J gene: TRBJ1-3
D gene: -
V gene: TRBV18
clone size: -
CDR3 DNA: TGTGCCAGCTCACCCCCGGGGACGTTCTCTGGAAACACCATATATTTT
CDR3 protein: CASSPPGTFSGNTIYF

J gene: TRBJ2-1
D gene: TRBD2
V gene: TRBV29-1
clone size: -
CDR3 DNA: TGCAGCGTTGAAGGGACTAGCGGGAGCCTGTACAATGAGCAGTTCTTC
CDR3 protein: CSVEGTSGSLYNEQFF

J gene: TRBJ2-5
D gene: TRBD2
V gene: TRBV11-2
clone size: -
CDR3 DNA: TGTGCCAGCAGCTTCAGCACTAGCGGGAAAGAGACCCAGTACTTC
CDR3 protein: CASSFSTSGKETQYF

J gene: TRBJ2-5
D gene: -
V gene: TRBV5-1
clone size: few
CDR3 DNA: TGCGCCAGCAGCTTATCGCGTGAGACCCAGTACTTC
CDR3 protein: CASSLSRETQYF

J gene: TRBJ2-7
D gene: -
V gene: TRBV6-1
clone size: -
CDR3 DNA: TGTGCCAGCAGTGATAGTGGGAACCCCTACTACGAGCAGTACTTC
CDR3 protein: CASSDSGNPYYEQYF

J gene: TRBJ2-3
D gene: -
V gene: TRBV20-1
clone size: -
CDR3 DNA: TGCAGTGCGTTCATATTGAGGGGGCAGTATTTT
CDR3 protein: CSAFILRGQYF

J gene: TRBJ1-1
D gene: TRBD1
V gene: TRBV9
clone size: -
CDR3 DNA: TGTGCCAGCAGCGCCAAACAGGGGGCTTTGCGAGGCACTGAAGCTTTCTTT
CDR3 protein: CASSAKQGALRGTEAFF

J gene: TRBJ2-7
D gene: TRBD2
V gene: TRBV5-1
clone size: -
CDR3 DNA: TGCGCCAGCAGCTCCGGGGGGGTGGGCAGCCGGGCCTACGAGCAGTACTTC
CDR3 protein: CASSSGGVGSRAYEQYF

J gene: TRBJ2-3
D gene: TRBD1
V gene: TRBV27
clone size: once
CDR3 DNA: TGTGCCAGCAGTTTAAGGGCCCCGACAGGGCGTGGGGGCACAGATACGCAGTATTTT
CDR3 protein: CASSLRAPTGRGGTDTQYF

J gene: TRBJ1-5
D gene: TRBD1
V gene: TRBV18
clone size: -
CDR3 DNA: TGTGCCAGCTCATCGGACAGGGGAAGTCAGCCCCAGCATTTT
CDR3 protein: CASSSDRGSQPQHF

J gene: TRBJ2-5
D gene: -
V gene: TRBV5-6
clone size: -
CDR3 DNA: TGTGCCAGCAGCTTGGTAGCCCTCACCCCCGGAGCGAAAGAGACCCAGTACTTC
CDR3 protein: CASSLVALTPGAKETQYF

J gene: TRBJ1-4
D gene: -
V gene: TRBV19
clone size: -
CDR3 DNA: TGTGCCAGTAGTGTCGGTAATGGGCATGAAAAACTGTTTTTT
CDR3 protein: CASSVGNGHEKLFF

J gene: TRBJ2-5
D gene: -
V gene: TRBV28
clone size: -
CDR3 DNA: TGTGCCAGCAGTTTAGGTGAGACCCAGTACTTC
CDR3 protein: CASSLGETQYF

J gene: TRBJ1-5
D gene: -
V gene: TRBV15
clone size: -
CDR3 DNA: TGTGCCACCAGCAGAGATCGGACAAACCCCCAGCATTTT
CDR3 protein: CATSRDRTNPQHF

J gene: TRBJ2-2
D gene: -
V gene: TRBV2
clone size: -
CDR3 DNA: TGTGCCAGCAGCGTCACTAGTCCCGGGGAGCTGTTTTTT
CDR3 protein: CASSVTSPGELFF

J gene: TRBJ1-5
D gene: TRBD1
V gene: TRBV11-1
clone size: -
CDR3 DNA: TGTGCCAGCAGCCCGACAGGGGTAGATCAGCCCCAGCATTTT
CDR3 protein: CASSPTGVDQPQHF

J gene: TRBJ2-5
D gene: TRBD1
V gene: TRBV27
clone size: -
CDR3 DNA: TGTGCCAGCAGTTTAAACCCGACAGGGGGCGGGAAGACCCAGTACTTC
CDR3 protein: CASSLNPTGGGKTQYF

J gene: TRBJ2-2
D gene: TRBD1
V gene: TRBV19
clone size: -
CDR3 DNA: TGTGCCAGTAAGGGGGGGACAGGGACGAACACCGGGGAGCTGTTTTTT
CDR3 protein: CASKGGTGTNTGELFF

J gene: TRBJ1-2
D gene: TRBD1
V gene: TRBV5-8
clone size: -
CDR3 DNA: TGTGCCAGCAGCGACAGGGTCGCTAACTATGGCTACACCTTC
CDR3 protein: CASSDRVANYGYTF

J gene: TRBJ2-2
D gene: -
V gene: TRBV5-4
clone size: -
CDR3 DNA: TGTGCCAGCAGCTTGCCGGGGCCGAACACCGGGGAGCTGTTTTTT
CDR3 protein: CASSLPGPNTGELFF

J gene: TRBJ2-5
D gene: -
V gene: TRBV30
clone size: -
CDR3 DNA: TGTGCCTGGAGTCCCGGGGCCTCTCAGGAGACCCAGTACTTC
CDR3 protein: CAWSPGASQETQYF

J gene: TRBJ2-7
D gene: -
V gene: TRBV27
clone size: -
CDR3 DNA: TGTGCCAGCAGCACAGGCGGAGCGACTTACTTC
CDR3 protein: CASSTGGATYF

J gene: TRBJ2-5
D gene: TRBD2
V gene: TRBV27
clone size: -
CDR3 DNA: TGTGCCAGGAATACTAGCGGGAGGGCAGGTAGGCAAGAGACCCAGTACTTC
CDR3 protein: CARNTSGRAGRQETQYF

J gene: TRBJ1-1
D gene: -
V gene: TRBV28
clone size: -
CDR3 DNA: TGTGCCAGCAGTTCCCCCGGTTTCCAGGGCGGGAACACTGAAGCTTTCTTT
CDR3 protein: CASSSPGFQGGNTEAFF

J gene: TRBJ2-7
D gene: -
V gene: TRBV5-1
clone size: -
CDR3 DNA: TGCGCCAGCAGCTTGGCGGCGACTGGAATACGGGACGAGCAGTACTTC
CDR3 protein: CASSLAATGIRDEQYF

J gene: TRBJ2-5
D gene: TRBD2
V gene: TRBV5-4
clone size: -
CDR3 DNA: TGTGCCAGCAGGCCGGGACTAGCGGTCCAAGAGACCCAGTACTTC
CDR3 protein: CASRPGLAVQETQYF

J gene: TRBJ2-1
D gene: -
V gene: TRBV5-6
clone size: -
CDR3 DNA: TGTGCCAGCAGCTTGGCCCCGGACTCTCGATCCTACAATGAGCAGTTCTTC
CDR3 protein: CASSLAPDSRSYNEQFF

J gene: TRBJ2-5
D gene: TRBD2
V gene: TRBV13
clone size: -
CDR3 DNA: TGTGCCAGCAGCTTTCGACTAGCGGGGGGCCAAGAGACCCAGTACTTC
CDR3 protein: CASSFRLAGGQETQYF

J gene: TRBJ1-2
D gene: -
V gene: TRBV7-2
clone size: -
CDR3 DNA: TGTGCCAGCAGCTCCGCGGGGGTTATCGTATATGGCTACACCTTC
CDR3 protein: CASSSAGVIVYGYTF

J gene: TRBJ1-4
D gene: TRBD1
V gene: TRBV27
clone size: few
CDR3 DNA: TGTGCCAGCAGCCGACTCGGGACAGGGGTTAATGAAAAACTGTTTTTT
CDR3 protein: CASSRLGTGVNEKLFF

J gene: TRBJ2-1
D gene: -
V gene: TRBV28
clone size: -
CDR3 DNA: TGTGCCAGCAGGGATGTGGGGAGGAGGGATGAGCAGTTCTTC
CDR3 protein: CASRDVGRRDEQFF

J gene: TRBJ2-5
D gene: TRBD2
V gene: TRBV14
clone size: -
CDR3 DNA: TGTGCCAGCAGCGGACTAGCGAGAGAGACCCAGTACTTC
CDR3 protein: CASSGLARETQYF

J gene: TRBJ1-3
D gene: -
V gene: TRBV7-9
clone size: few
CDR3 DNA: TGTGCCAGCAGCTTAGGGTCGGGGGGCGCGCCTGGAAACACCATATATTTT
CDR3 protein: CASSLGSGGAPGNTIYF

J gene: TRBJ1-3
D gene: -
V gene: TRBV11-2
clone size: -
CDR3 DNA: TGTGCCAGCAGCTTAGATTTCGGCTCTGGAAACACCATATATTTT
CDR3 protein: CASSLDFGSGNTIYF

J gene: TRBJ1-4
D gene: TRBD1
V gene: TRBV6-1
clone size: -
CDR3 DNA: TGTGCCAGCACGGCAGGGGGGACTAATGAAAAACTGTTTTTT
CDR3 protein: CASTAGGTNEKLFF